This T cell receptor (beta chain) was profiled in a study of CD8 T cells in ankylosing spondylitis. Study-level findings and limits: It was reported that disease-linked clones were significantly enriched in matched ankylosing spondylitis synovial fluid.

Each TCR beta library was made by quantitative 5'-RACE that incorporated molecular barcodes. MiXCR was run by TCRdb on the 5' RACE reads, yielding one entry per CDR3 protein. The repertoire includes more than 200,000 distinct CDR3 sequences, around 25% of them detected once, and roughly 0.6% sits in the top ten. This clonotype occurred many times. The antigen remains unidentified. CDR1 is ENHRY and CDR2 is SYGVKD in the germline V gene. This CDR3 has 16 residues. Trimming removed 6 bases from V and 2 bases from J, with 18 bases in between. The specimen was blood, either unsorted or a sorted T cell fraction (not recorded which). The TCR originated in a male donor with ankylosing spondylitis or in good health (not recorded which). This sequence joins TRBV10-3 and TRBJ2-3, with no clear D. This chain's CDR3 is CAIRSDKAEDTDTQYF. CDR3 sequence (DNA): TGTGCCATCAGGTCCGACAAGGCAGAGGACACAGATACGCAGTATTTT.